This T cell receptor beta chain is from a study of blood T cell repertoires in COVID-19. This clone turned up a few times. In the authors' workflow: Nucleated cell number was recorded as an estimate derived from reference gene primer amplification. The table came from immunoSEQ multiplex PCR; TCRdb's copy has only in-frame clones and leaves some out. The DNA was the basis for D and trimming; V, J and clone size are from that table. Found here are about 300,000 clones, 65% to 90% of them singletons; the top ten hold around 4.6%. Participant reports of clinical history set cohort assignment. Two negative PCRs, clearance, or symptom resolution had been documented for recovered Cohort 3 donors. The J segment lost 6 bases and the V segment lost 2 bases, leaving 4 bases of the junction unmatched. The length of the CDR3 is 16 residues. The germline V gene has CDR1 MDHEN and CDR2 SYDVKM.

Sequenced sample: PBMCs or T cells enriched from blood (not recorded which). This TCR came from a man under 40 who had recovered from COVID-19. The gene calls are TRBV28 and TRBJ1-6, with 10 bases matching TRBD1. Written as DNA, the CDR3 is TGTGCCAGCAGTTTACTGACAGGGGGCGGTAATTCACCCCTCCACTTT. Its translation: CASSLLTGGGNSPLHF.